These 13 T cell receptor beta chains originate from one sample sequenced in a study of radiation and T cells in renal cell carcinoma. Time point of the sample: baseline pretreatment blood. Treatment denoted: 15 Gy SBRT to primary tumor, nephrectomy 4 weeks later. Generated by immunoSEQ multiplex PCR, the TCRdb table keeps only in-frame clones and is missing some. The sample lists about 88,000 clones; 75% to 90% were seen once. The sample here was blood, taken from a patient whose treatment included radiotherapy and nephrectomy. These receptors were collected from a man aged 50 to 59 with renal cell carcinoma.

This clone was observed a single time. The CDR3 coding sequence is TGTGCCAGCAGCCAGGGACTAGCGGGAGCCTACGAGCAGTACTTC. As protein: CASSQGLAGAYEQYF. The gene calls are TRBV4-2 and TRBJ2-7, with 14 bases that match TRBD2. Losses at the gene ends were 3 bases for V and 2 bases for J; bases not matched to a gene: 0. This CDR3 comprises 15 residues. Germline V CDR1 and CDR2: LGHNA, YNFKEQ.

In DNA form, the CDR3 reads TGTGCCAGCAGCCACAACAGGAACACCGGGGAGCTGTTTTTT. Translated: CASSHNRNTGELFF. This chain joins TRBV4-2 and TRBJ2-2; no clear D gene. This CDR3 is built from 14 residues. V gave up 3 bases and J gave up 1 base, with 6 bases separating them. Germline V gene sequence: CDR1 LGHNA, CDR2 YNFKEQ.

This chain joins TRBV7-9 and TRBJ2-5; D ambiguous. From germline, CDR1 is SEHNR and CDR2 FQNEAQ (reference sequence). The CDR3 is made up of 16 amino acids. The ends were cut back, 2 bases at V and 1 base at J, with 14 bases in the middle. The CDR3 loop is CASSLFRRGPQETQYF. Written as DNA, the CDR3 is TGTGCCAGCAGCTTATTCCGCCGAGGCCCCCAAGAGACCCAGTACTTC. Full variable domain (missing parts from reference TRBV7-9 and TRBJ2-5): DTGVSQNPRHKITKRGQNVTFRCDPISEHNRLYWYRQTLGQGPEFLTYFQNEAQLEKSRLLSDRFSAERPKGSFSTLEIQRTEQGDSAMYLCASSLFRRGPQETQYFGPGTRLLVL.

This clone was observed a few times. The chain joins TRBV30 to TRBJ1-1; D is undetermined. V gave up 2 bases and J gave up 1 base, with 2 bases separating them. CDR3 size: 11 residues. Germline CDR1 is GTSNPN and CDR2 is SVGIG (reference sequence). In nucleotides, the CDR3 is TGTGCCTGGAGTCGGAACACTGAAGCTTTCTTT. It translates to CAWSRNTEAFF.

The V and J genes are TRBV2 and TRBJ2-3, with 14 nucleotides matching TRBD2. The CDR3 extends over 15 amino acids. V shed 6 bases, J shed 9 bases, and the junction held 8 bases outside the gene matches. Germline CDR1 reads SNHLY; CDR2 reads FYNNEI. The CDR3 region has the DNA TGTGCCAGCAGGGGACTAGCGGGGGCCGCGGCGACGCAGTATTTT. This translates into CASRGLAGAAATQYF.

CDR3 DNA sequence: TGTGCCAGCAGTTGGGTTCGGGGGAGTACTGAAGCTTTCTTT. Protein sequence: CASSWVRGSTEAFF. The chain combines TRBV6-6 with TRBJ1-1; a weak D match, TRBD1 (5 bases). Between the trimmed V and J ends, which lost 4 bases and 5 bases, there was a span of 14 bases. From germline, CDR1 is MNHNY and CDR2 SVGAGI (reference sequence). The CDR3 is 14 amino acids.

This sequence joins TRBV2 and TRBJ2-7; 9 bases line up with TRBD2. V shed 7 bases, J shed 2 bases, and the junction held 9 bases outside the gene matches. Germline loops: CDR1 SNHLY, CDR2 FYNNEI. The CDR3 length is 15 residues. The CDR3 DNA sequence: TGTGCCAGCACAGTAGGCCTAGCGGGAACCTACGAGCAGTACTTC. Translation: CASTVGLAGTYEQYF.

This chain links TRBV6-5 with TRBJ2-6; D is unclear. Germline V CDR1 and CDR2: MNHEY, SVGAGI. The V and J ends lost 0 bases and 2 bases respectively, with 5 bases between them. The CDR3 has 15 amino acids. CDR3 in DNA: TGTGCCAGCAGTTACTCATCAGCTGGGGCCAACGTCCTGACTTTC. This encodes CASSYSSAGANVLTF.

V and J are TRBV6-1 and TRBJ2-2; 12 bases line up with TRBD2. The J segment lost 7 bases and the V segment lost 6 bases, leaving 0 bases of the junction unmatched. The germline CDR1 and CDR2 sequences are MNHNS and SASEGT. The CDR3 sequence is 13 residues long. The CDR3 DNA reads as TGTGCCAGCAGACTAGCGGGAGGCGGGGAGCTGTTTTTT. Translated, it gives CASRLAGGGELFF.

CDR3 in DNA: TGTGCCAGCAAACCCCTGGGCGGGATCCAAGAGACCCAGTACTTC. Amino acid sequence: CASKPLGGIQETQYF. The chain uses TRBV6-4 and TRBJ2-5; tentatively, D is TRBD2 (6 bases). The CDR3 runs to 15 residues. CDR1 and CDR2 from the germline V gene are MRHNA and SNTAGT. V was cut by 7 bases and J by 1 base, with 16 bases left in between.

The V gene is TRBV19, the J gene TRBJ1-5; D may be TRBD1 (5 bases). Trimming took 3 bases from V and 4 from J, leaving 13 bases between them. Germline lookup yields CDR1 LNHDA and CDR2 SQIVND (reference sequence). The CDR3 runs 15 residues. CDR3 sequence (DNA): TGTGCCAGTAGTATTTGGGGACTGAGTAATCAGCCCCAGCATTTT. This gives the protein CASSIWGLSNQPQHF. The complete variable domain, with remaining parts taken from reference TRBV19 and TRBJ1-5, reads DGGITQSPKYLFRKEGQNVTLSCEQNLNHDAMYWYRQDPGQGLRLIYYSQIVNDFQKGDIAEGYSVSREKKESFPLTVTSAQKNPTAFYLCASSIWGLSNQPQHFGDGTRLSIL.

The CDR3 coding sequence is TGTGCCAGCAGCTTAGACCGAAGCGGGGGACACTCCTACGAGCAGTACTTC. Translation gives CASSLDRSGGHSYEQYF. This chain connects TRBV7-2 to TRBJ2-7; 8 bases fit TRBD2. The CDR3 totals 17 residues. V lost 1 base to trimming and J lost 0 bases; unmatched junction nucleotides: 8. CDR1 and CDR2 (germline): SGHTA, FQGNSA.

This chain joins TRBV5-1 and TRBJ2-7; a possible D gene is TRBD2 (6 bases). CDR3 length: 16 amino acids. V was clipped by 4 bases and J by 3 bases, with 20 bases between them. Germline V gene sequence: CDR1 SGHRS, CDR2 YFSETQ. Here the CDR3 reads CASSPKETSNLYEQYF. CDR3 nucleotide sequence: TGCGCCAGCAGCCCCAAAGAGACTAGTAACCTCTACGAGCAGTACTTC.